This T cell receptor (beta chain) is drawn from a study of T cell responses to AZD1222 COVID-19 vaccine. Study overall: Timing groups of about 4 and about 12 weeks for second doses were pooled. General study findings and limits: Nearly half of spike-specific TCRs reportedly target unmutated variant regions. Possibly, clonal diversity was underestimated; donors were largely white British and included more females.

A note on this clone: Its antigen is as yet unknown.

TCRdb's copy holds only in-frame clones and misses some; the assay was immunoSEQ multiplex PCR. The sample yields 150,000 to 200,000 clones, roughly 94% seen once. Trimming took off 7 bases at V and 6 bases at J, with 24 bases between the two ends. Germline values: CDR1 LNHDA, CDR2 SQIVND (reference sequence). The length of the CDR3 is 16 residues. Source: peripheral blood, taken on day 0 of AZD1222 vaccination. The origin of this receptor is an adult in good health. This sequence joins TRBV19 and TRBJ1-2, with D perhaps TRBD1 (6 bases). In nucleotides, the CDR3 is TGTGCCAGTACCAAGGACAGCATTGTGAAGGTAGATGGCTACACCTTC. This encodes CASTKDSIVKVDGYTF. Filled out from reference TRBV19 and TRBJ1-2, the complete variable domain reads DGGITQSPKYLFRKEGQNVTLSCEQNLNHDAMYWYRQDPGQGLRLIYYSQIVNDFQKGDIAEGYSVSREKKESFPLTVTSAQKNPTAFYLCASTKDSIVKVDGYTFGSGTRLTVV.